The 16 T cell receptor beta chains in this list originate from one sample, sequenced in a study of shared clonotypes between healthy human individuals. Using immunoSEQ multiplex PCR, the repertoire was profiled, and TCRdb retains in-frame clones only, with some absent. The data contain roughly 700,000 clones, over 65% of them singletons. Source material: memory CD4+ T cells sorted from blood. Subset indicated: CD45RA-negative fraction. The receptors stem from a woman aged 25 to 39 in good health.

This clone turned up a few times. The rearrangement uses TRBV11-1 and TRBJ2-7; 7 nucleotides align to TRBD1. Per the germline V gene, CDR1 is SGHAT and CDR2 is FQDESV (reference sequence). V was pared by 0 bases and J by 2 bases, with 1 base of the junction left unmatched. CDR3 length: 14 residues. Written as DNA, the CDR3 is TGTGCCAGCAGCTTAGCAGGGGGCCCCTACGAGCAGTACTTC. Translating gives CASSLAGGPYEQYF. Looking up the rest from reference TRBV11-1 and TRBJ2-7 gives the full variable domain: EAEVAQSPRYKITEKSQAVAFWCDPISGHATLYWYRQILGQGPELLVQFQDESVVDDSQLPKDRFSAERLKGVDSTLKIQPAELGDSAMYLCASSLAGGPYEQYFGPGTRLTVT.

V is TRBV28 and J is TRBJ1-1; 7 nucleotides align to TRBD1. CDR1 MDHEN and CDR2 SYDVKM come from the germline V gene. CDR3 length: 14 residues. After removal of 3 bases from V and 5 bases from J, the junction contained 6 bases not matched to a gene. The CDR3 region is CASSLDRPSTEAFF. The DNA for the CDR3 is TGTGCCAGCAGTTTGGACAGGCCGAGTACTGAAGCTTTCTTT.

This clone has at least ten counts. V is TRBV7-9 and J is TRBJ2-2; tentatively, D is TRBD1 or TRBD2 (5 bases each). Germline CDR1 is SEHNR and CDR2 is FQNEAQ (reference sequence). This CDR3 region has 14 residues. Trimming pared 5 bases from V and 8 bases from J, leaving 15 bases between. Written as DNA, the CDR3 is TGTGCCAGCAGCCGGGACGGGGCAACTGGGGAGCTGTTTTTT. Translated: CASSRDGATGELFF.

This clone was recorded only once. CDR3 amino acids: CASSERQGASYNEQFF. In DNA form, the CDR3 reads TGTGCCAGCAGTGAAAGGCAGGGGGCTTCCTACAATGAGCAGTTCTTC. This rearrangement joins TRBV6-1 to TRBJ2-1; 8 bases align to TRBD1. The V segment lost 2 bases and the J segment 1 base; nucleotides outside the gene matches: 4. Germline-derived CDR1 and CDR2 are MNHNS and SASEGT. CDR3 length equals 16 residues.

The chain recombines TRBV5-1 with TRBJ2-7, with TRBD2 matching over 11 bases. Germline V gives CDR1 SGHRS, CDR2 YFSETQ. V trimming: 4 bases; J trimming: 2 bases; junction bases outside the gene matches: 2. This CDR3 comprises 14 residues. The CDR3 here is CASSRGLAAYEQYF. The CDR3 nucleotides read TGCGCCAGCAGCAGGGGACTAGCGGCCTACGAGCAGTACTTC.

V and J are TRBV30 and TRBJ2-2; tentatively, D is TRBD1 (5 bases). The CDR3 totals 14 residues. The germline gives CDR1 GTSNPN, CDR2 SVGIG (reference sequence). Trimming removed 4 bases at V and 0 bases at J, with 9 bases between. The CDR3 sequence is CAWTAGSNTGELFF. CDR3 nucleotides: TGTGCCTGGACAGCAGGGTCGAACACCGGGGAGCTGTTTTTT.

The CDR3, as DNA: TGCGCCAGCAGCCCGAGCGGGAGTCTCGACGAGCAGTACTTC. Translated: CASSPSGSLDEQYF. The rearrangement uses TRBV5-1 and TRBJ2-7; TRBD2 matches 8 bases. Unmatched junction bases numbered 8, after V lost 4 bases and J lost 5 bases. The CDR3 is 14 residues long. Per the germline V gene, CDR1 is SGHRS and CDR2 is YFSETQ.

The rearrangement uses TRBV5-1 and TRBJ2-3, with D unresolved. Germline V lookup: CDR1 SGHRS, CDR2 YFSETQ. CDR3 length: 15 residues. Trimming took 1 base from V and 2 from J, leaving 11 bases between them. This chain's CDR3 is CASSLIGENTDTQYF. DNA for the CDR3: TGCGCCAGCAGCTTGATCGGCGAAAACACAGATACGCAGTATTTT. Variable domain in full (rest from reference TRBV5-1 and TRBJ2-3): KAGVTQTPRYLIKTRGQQVTLSCSPISGHRSVSWYQQTPGQGLQFLFEYFSETQRNKGNFPGRFSGRQFSNSRSEMNVSTLELGDSALYLCASSLIGENTDTQYFGPGTRLTVL.

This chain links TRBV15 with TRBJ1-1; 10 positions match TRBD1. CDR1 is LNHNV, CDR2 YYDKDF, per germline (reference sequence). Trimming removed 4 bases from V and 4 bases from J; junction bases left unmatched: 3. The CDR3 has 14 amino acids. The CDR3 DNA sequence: TGTGCCACCAGCACCCGGACAGGGGGCACTGAAGCTTTCTTT. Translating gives CATSTRTGGTEAFF.

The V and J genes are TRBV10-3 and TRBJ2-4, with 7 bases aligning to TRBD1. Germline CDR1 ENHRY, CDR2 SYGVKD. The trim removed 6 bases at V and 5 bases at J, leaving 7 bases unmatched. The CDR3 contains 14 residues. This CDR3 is CAIRGDRDQNIQYF. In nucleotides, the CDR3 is TGTGCCATCAGGGGAGACAGGGACCAAAACATTCAGTACTTC.

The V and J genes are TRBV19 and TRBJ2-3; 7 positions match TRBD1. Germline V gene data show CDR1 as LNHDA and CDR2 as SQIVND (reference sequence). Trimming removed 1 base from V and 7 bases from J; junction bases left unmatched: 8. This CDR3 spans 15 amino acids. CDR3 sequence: CASSIAGGRVNTQYF. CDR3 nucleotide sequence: TGTGCCAGTAGTATAGCAGGGGGTCGAGTTAATACGCAGTATTTT.

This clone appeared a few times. Here the CDR3 DNA reads TGTGCCAGCAGCTTTAGGGCTCGTAACAATGAGCAGTTCTTC. Its protein product is CASSFRARNNEQFF. This rearrangement joins TRBV5-6 to TRBJ2-1; D is unresolved. There are 14 residues in the CDR3. The V end lost 2 bases, the J end lost 5 bases, and 11 bases lay between the germline ends. In germline, CDR1 is SGHDT, CDR2 YYEEEE.

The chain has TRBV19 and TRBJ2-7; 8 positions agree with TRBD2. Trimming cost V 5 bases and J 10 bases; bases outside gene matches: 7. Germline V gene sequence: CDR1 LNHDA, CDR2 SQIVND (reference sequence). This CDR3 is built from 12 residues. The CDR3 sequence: CASSEKRERQYF. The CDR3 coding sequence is TGTGCCAGTAGTGAAAAGCGGGAGAGACAGTACTTC.

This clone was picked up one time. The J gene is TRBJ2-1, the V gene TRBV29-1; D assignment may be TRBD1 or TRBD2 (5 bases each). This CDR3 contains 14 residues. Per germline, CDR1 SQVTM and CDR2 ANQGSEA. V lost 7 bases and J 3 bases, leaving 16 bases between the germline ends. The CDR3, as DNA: TGCAGCGAATCCCGGGACCTAGACTACAATGAGCAGTTCTTC. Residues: CSESRDLDYNEQFF.

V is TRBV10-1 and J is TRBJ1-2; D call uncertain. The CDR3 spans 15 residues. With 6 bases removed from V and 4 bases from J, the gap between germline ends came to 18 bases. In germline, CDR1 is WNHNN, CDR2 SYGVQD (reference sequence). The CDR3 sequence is CASREILSASYGYTF. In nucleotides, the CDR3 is TGCGCCAGCAGGGAGATATTGAGCGCGTCCTATGGCTACACCTTC.

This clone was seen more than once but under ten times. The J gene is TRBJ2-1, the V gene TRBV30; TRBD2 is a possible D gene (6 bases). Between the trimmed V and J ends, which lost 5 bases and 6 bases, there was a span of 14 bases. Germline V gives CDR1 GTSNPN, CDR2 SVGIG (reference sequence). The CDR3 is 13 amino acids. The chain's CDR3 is CAWAFGSGNEQFF. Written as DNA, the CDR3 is TGTGCCTGGGCGTTCGGTAGCGGCAATGAGCAGTTCTTC.